The entry below gives a single TCR beta chain sequence along with its context. Eight separate reactions per sample served to make cDNA. Reanalyzing the 5' RACE reads, TCRdb keeps one entry per CDR3 protein, without DNA. This sample's table reports over 110,000 distinct CDR3 sequences. This specimen belongs to a study of monozygotic twins with inflammatory bowel disease. Germline-derived CDR1 and CDR2 are LGHNA and YNFKEQ. The CDR3 is 17 residues long. The clonotype originates from a human donor with ulcerative colitis or Crohn's disease, or a healthy co-twin of an affected twin (not recorded which). The sequenced sample consisted of blood. The gene calls are TRBV4-2 and TRBJ2-6; TCRdb's D call, TRBD1, is unchecked because there is no DNA. CDR3 protein: CASSQGGGGSGANVLTF.